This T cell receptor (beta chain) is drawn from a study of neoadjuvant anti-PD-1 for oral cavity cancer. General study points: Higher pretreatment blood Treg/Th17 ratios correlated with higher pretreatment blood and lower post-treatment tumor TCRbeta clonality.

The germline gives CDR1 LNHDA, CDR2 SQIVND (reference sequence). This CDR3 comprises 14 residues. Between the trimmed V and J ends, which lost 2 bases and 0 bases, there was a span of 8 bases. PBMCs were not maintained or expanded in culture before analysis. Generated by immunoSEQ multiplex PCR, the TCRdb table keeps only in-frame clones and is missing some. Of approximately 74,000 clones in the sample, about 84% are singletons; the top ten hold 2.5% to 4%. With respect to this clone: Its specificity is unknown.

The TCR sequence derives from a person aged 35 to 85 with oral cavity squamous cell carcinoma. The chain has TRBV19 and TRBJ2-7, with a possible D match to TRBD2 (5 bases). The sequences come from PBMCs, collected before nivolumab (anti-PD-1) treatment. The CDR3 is CASSISGNSYEQYF. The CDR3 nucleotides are TGTGCCAGTAGTATATCCGGGAACTCCTACGAGCAGTACTTC.